This T cell receptor (beta chain) came from a study of blood T cells in healthy people across ages. About the research overall: About one barcoded beta molecule was captured per two T cells (by template switching).

J gave up 0 bases and V 6 bases, and 4 bases lay outside the gene matches. The CDR3 length is 15 residues. Germline V gene sequence: CDR1 MNHEY, CDR2 SVGEGT. This clonotype was detected only a few times. Its antigen is not known. Each sample yielded at least 6.5 million isolated PBMCs. Primers used in a second PCR of roughly 6 to 12 cycles were a sample-barcoded 5' primer and a J-beta primer mix. MiXCR, applied by TCRdb to the 5' RACE reads, yields one record per CDR3 protein. The data show 650,000 to 950,000 distinct CDR3 sequences, approximately 48% seen once. Whole-study results and caveats: Age brought a roughly linear fall in TCR beta diversity measured per million T cells. Because sorting was not performed, PBMCs prevented conclusive naive versus antigen-experienced comparison.

The source of this sequence is a man aged 55-75 years in good health. The chain joins TRBV6-2 or TRBV6-3 to TRBJ1-5; 8 bases fit TRBD1. The sequenced sample was blood. This chain's CDR3 is CASRTGVYSNQPQHF. CDR3 coding DNA: TGTGCCAGCAGGACAGGGGTATATAGCAATCAGCCCCAGCATTTT.